Sequencing of this TCR beta chain was carried out in a study of shared clonotypes between healthy human individuals. Germline V gene sequence: CDR1 MDHEN, CDR2 SYDVKM. The CDR3 sequence is 14 residues long. Trimming took off 3 bases at V and 6 bases at J, with 11 bases between the two ends. Clones were sequenced by immunoSEQ multiplex PCR, and TCRdb holds only the in-frame ones, with some missing. This sample yields some 2,000,000 clones, of which approximately 96% are seen a single time; over 0.1% belongs to the top ten. The sequenced sample was naive CD4+ T cells sorted from blood. Stated subset: CD45RA+ positively selected. The chain links TRBV28 to TRBJ2-2; D remains unclear. This TCR was recovered from a man between 18 and 35 years old in good health. CDR3 amino acids: CASSFINRAGELFF. The CDR3 coding sequence is TGTGCCAGCAGTTTCATTAATCGGGCCGGGGAGCTGTTTTTT.